In this sample, the clone carrying this T cell receptor beta chain turned up a few times. The antigen is not known. An equimolar mix of two oligonucleotides served as the beta constant-region primer for TRBC1 and TRBC2. Ligated cDNA was amplified by four rounds of PCR with nested alpha and beta constant-region primers and SP2. TCRdb re-derived calls from the UMI-ligation and nested PCR reads in MiXCR, one entry per CDR3 protein. Here the sample spans fewer than 150,000 distinct CDR3 sequences, approximately 20% being singletons. The sample belongs to a study of naive and memory T cell subsets. Study-level points and caveats: Especially in CD8 cells, naive repertoires contained a few larger clonotypes, possibly CD45RA-re-expressing memory cells. A clonotype means one alpha or beta sequence, not an alpha/beta pair.

CMV status came from CD4+ IFNgamma after overnight CMV lysate stimulation. Deletions cut 2 bases from V and 8 bases from J, with 21 bases between. CDR1 is SGHTA, CDR2 FQGNSA, per germline. There are 16 residues in the CDR3. The TCR sequence derives from a human donor in good health. The source material was naive CD8+ T cells from blood. The rearrangement links TRBV7-2 to TRBJ1-1; tentatively, D is TRBD1 (5 bases). The CDR3 DNA reads as TGTGCCAGCAGCTTACGCAGGGCCGCCGTGGGGGGAGAAGCTTTCTTT. Its translation is CASSLRRAAVGGEAFF.